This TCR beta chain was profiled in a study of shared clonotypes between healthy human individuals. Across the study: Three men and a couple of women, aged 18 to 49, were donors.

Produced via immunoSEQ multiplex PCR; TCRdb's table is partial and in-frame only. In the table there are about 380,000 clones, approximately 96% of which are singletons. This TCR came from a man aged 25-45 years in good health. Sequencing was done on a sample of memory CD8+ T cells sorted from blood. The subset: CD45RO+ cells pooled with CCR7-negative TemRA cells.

CDR3 sequence reads: CASSYSPTGTGELFF. DNA of the CDR3: TGTGCCAGCAGTTACTCCCCGACAGGGACCGGGGAGCTGTTTTTT. The chain employs TRBV6-5 and TRBJ2-2; 7 bases are shared with TRBD1. The junction had 3 bases not matched to a gene; V was cut back by 0 bases and J by 5 bases. CDR3 length: 15 residues. CDR1 is MNHEY and CDR2 is SVGAGI in the germline V gene.